This passage covers 25 T cell receptor beta chains from one sample sequenced in a study of CDR3 diversity in severe acne. TCRdb analysed the PCR reads with MiXCR anew, one entry per CDR3 protein. The sample shows tens of thousands of distinct CDR3 sequences, approximately 49% of them seen only once. Source material: blood. These receptors were collected from a male donor with severe acne vulgaris.

Notes on this clonotype: One end of the junction does not line up with germline, which may come from a read error. The chain employs TRBV10-3 and TRBJ1-4, with D uncertain. CDR3 size: 12 residues. Germline CDR1 is ENHRY and CDR2 is SYGVKD. The CDR3 region is CASSYVSSPLFF. The CDR3 DNA sequence: TGTGCCAGCAGTTACGTCTCTTCACCGCTGTTTTTT.

This clonotype was recorded many times. V is TRBV4-1 and J is TRBJ2-3; unclear D gene. CDR1 and CDR2 from the germline V gene are MGHRA and YSYEKL. The CDR3 is 12 residues long. Trimming removed 0 bases at V and 4 bases at J, with 2 bases between. The CDR3, as DNA: TGCGCCAGCAGCCAAGAAGCAGATACGCAGTATTTT. Protein: CASSQEADTQYF.

The chain carries TRBV7-9 and TRBJ2-7; D assignment may be TRBD1 or TRBD2 (5 bases each). The CDR3 runs 17 residues. CDR1 is SEHNR, CDR2 FQNEAQ, per germline (reference sequence). V lost 5 bases and J 0 bases, leaving 20 bases between the germline ends. In nucleotides, the CDR3 is TGTGCCAGCAGCAAAGGAGCCGGGACCATGCCCTCCTACGAGCAGTACTTC. It codes for CASSKGAGTMPSYEQYF.

The chain recombines TRBV19 with TRBJ2-7; unclear D gene. V was clipped by 6 bases and J by 1 base, with 10 bases between them. This CDR3 contains 13 residues. Germline CDR1 is LNHDA and CDR2 is SQIVND (reference sequence). This chain's CDR3 is CASSPGESYEQYF. CDR3 in DNA: TGTGCCAGTAGCCCCGGAGAGTCCTACGAGCAGTACTTC. Full variable domain (rest looked up from reference TRBV19 and TRBJ2-7): DGGITQSPKYLFRKEGQNVTLSCEQNLNHDAMYWYRQDPGQGLRLIYYSQIVNDFQKGDIAEGYSVSREKKESFPLTVTSAQKNPTAFYLCASSPGESYEQYFGPGTRLTVT.

With regard to this clonotype: This sequence may be a read error, since a much larger clone differs from it by one base. The gene calls are TRBV9 and TRBJ1-2; no clear D. This CDR3 spans 14 amino acids. From germline, CDR1 is SGDLS and CDR2 YYNGEE. This CDR3 reads CASSGGRSNHGYTF. The CDR3 nucleotides read TGTGCCAGCAGCGGGGGTCGGAGTAACCATGGCTACACCTTC.

This clonotype occurred a few times. The chain recombines TRBV9 with TRBJ2-5; D may be TRBD1 (5 bases). V was cut by 0 bases and J by 1 base, with 13 bases left in between. The CDR3 length is 16 residues. Germline V lookup: CDR1 SGDLS, CDR2 YYNGEE. The CDR3 DNA is TGTGCCAGCAGCGTAGAGTCACAGGCGTTCCAAGAGACCCAGTACTTC. This gives the protein CASSVESQAFQETQYF. The full variable domain, rest sourced from reference TRBV9 and TRBJ2-5, is DSGVTQTPKHLITATGQRVTLRCSPRSGDLSVYWYQQSLDQGLQFLIQYYNGEERAKGNILERFSAQQFPDLHSELNLSSLELGDSALYFCASSVESQAFQETQYFGPGTRLLVL.

The chain couples TRBV4-1 to TRBJ1-3; no reliable D call. This CDR3 contains 17 residues. V was cut by 1 base and J by 0 bases, with 13 bases left in between. Germline lookup yields CDR1 MGHRA and CDR2 YSYEKL. The CDR3 region is CASSQVGRASSGNTIYF. The CDR3 coding sequence is TGCGCCAGCAGCCAAGTCGGACGTGCGAGCTCTGGAAACACCATATATTTT.

This clonotype was detected a few times. The chain is built from TRBV11-3 and TRBJ2-2; D not certain. CDR1 is SGHNT, CDR2 YENEEA, per germline. With 0 bases removed from V and 4 bases from J, the gap between germline ends came to 12 bases. This CDR3 contains 16 residues. The CDR3 DNA reads TGTGCCAGCAGCTTAGATTTGGCAGGTCCCACCGGGGAGCTGTTTTTT. Protein: CASSLDLAGPTGELFF.

Points on this clonotype: This sequence may be a read error, since a much larger clone differs from it by one base. This chain links TRBV5-6 with TRBJ2-7; TRBD1 aligns across 7 bases. Germline V gene lookup returns CDR1 SGHDT and CDR2 YYEEEE. The V and J ends lost 4 bases and 6 bases, in that order; junction bases with no gene match: 10. The CDR3 is 14 residues long. CDR3 residues: CASSPRDRICEQYF. CDR3 sequence (DNA): TGTGCCAGCAGCCCGAGGGACAGAATCTGCGAGCAGTACTTC. The full variable domain, in which reference TRBV5-6 and TRBJ2-7 provide the parts outside the CDR3, is DAGVTQSPTHLIKTRGQQVTLRCSPKSGHDTVSWYQQALGQGPQFIFQYYEEEERQRGNFPDRFSGHQFPNYSSELNVNALLLGDSALYLCASSPRDRICEQYFGPGTRLTVT.

This sequence joins TRBV6-2 or TRBV6-3 and TRBJ2-3, with D maybe TRBD1 (6 bases). The germline V and J ends were trimmed by 2 bases and 2 bases, with 8 bases remaining between them. The length of the CDR3 is 14 residues. The germline V gene encodes CDR1 MNHEY and CDR2 SVGEGT. CDR3 DNA sequence: TGTGCCAGCAGTTACGACAGGTACACAGATACGCAGTATTTT. Translated, it gives CASSYDRYTDTQYF.

J is TRBJ1-4 and V is TRBV10-3; D perhaps matches TRBD1 (5 bases). In germline, CDR1 is ENHRY, CDR2 SYGVKD. Trimming cost V 2 bases and J 8 bases, with 15 bases left between them. This CDR3 is 15 amino acids long. The chain's CDR3 is CAISERQGGGEKLFF. The DNA for the CDR3 is TGTGCCATCAGTGAGAGGCAGGGCGGAGGAGAAAAACTGTTTTTT.

This chain connects TRBV10-3 to TRBJ1-1; D unresolved. Per germline, CDR1 ENHRY and CDR2 SYGVKD. V lost 6 bases to trimming and J lost 11 bases, with 4 bases between them. This CDR3 is built from 8 residues. CDR3 nucleotide sequence: TGTGCCATCAGCCCCGCTTTCTTT. It is translated as CAISPAFF.

The rearrangement uses TRBV11-2 and TRBJ1-2, with 10 positions matching TRBD1. Germline V gene data show CDR1 as SGHAT and CDR2 as FQNNGV. V dropped 3 bases and J dropped 8; count of bases not matched to a gene: 9. The CDR3 has 15 residues. The CDR3 DNA reads TGTGCCAGCAGCTTTCGGGACAGGGGCGAGAAAGGCTACACCTTC. Its translation is CASSFRDRGEKGYTF.

V gene TRBV5-6 combines with J gene TRBJ1-4; possible D gene TRBD1, 6 bases. Deletions cut 0 bases from V and 2 bases from J, with 23 bases between. CDR1 is SGHDT, CDR2 YYEEEE, per germline. CDR3 length: 20 residues. The CDR3 loop reads CASSLVGTGWSSGTNEKLFF. The CDR3 nucleotides are TGTGCCAGCAGCTTGGTTGGAACAGGGTGGAGTAGTGGGACTAATGAAAAACTGTTTTTT.

The chain links TRBV5-1 to TRBJ1-1, with 7 positions matching TRBD1. This CDR3 is built from 15 residues. In germline, CDR1 is SGHRS, CDR2 YFSETQ. The trim removed 1 base at V and 3 bases at J, leaving 6 bases unmatched. CDR3 DNA sequence: TGCGCCAGCAGCTTGTCAGGGGGTAAGCACACTGAAGCTTTCTTT. This translates into CASSLSGGKHTEAFF. Complete variable domain (other parts from reference TRBV5-1 and TRBJ1-1): KAGVTQTPRYLIKTRGQQVTLSCSPISGHRSVSWYQQTPGQGLQFLFEYFSETQRNKGNFPGRFSGRQFSNSRSEMNVSTLELGDSALYLCASSLSGGKHTEAFFGQGTRLTVV.

There are many counts of this clonotype. This chain joins TRBV20-1 and TRBJ1-1; 9 bases line up with TRBD1. In germline, CDR1 is DFQATT, CDR2 SNEGSKA (reference sequence). V was pared by 1 base and J by 4 bases, with 4 bases of the junction left unmatched. The CDR3 is 14 amino acids. The CDR3 sequence is CSARGGTGSTEAFF. The CDR3, as DNA: TGCAGTGCTAGAGGCGGGACAGGGAGCACTGAAGCTTTCTTT.

This clonotype was picked up a small number of times. The rearrangement uses TRBV15 and TRBJ2-3; D gene uncertain. The length of the CDR3 is 13 residues. V lost 1 base, J lost 5 bases, and 7 bases lay in between. Germline V gives CDR1 LNHNV, CDR2 YYDKDF (reference sequence). The CDR3 region has the DNA TGTGCCACCAGCAGAGCAGATCAAGATACGCAGTATTTT. Translating gives CATSRADQDTQYF.

The rearrangement uses TRBV10-1 and TRBJ1-1; possible D gene TRBD1, 6 bases. Germline V gene sequence: CDR1 WNHNN, CDR2 SYGVQD (reference sequence). CDR3 length equals 14 residues. V was cut by 3 bases and J by 0 bases, with 8 bases left in between. In nucleotides, the CDR3 is TGCGCCAGCAGTGACGACAGGCTGAACACTGAAGCTTTCTTT. It translates to CASSDDRLNTEAFF.

The chain uses TRBV29-1 and TRBJ2-7, with D uncertain. Germline assignment: CDR1 SQVTM and CDR2 ANQGSEA. Between the trimmed V and J ends, which lost 0 bases and 8 bases, there was a span of 11 bases. The CDR3 runs to 12 residues. As DNA, the CDR3 is TGCAGCGTTGAAGAGGCAGCTCTCCAGCAGTACTTC. Amino acids: CSVEEAALQQYF.

The chain recombines TRBV2 with TRBJ2-5; no firm D call. CDR1 and CDR2 (germline): SNHLY, FYNNEI. The CDR3 is 12 residues long. V lost 3 bases, J lost 5 bases, and 7 bases lay in between. Written as DNA, the CDR3 is TGTGCCAGCAGTGATTCCCAGGAGACCCAGTACTTC. Its protein product is CASSDSQETQYF.

This chain joins TRBV12-3 or TRBV12-4 and TRBJ2-3; 13 nucleotides line up with TRBD2. This CDR3 has 17 amino acids. The trim removed 3 bases at V and 1 base at J, leaving 4 bases unmatched. CDR3 residues: CASSLGGTSGGTDTQYF. The CDR3 region has the DNA TGTGCCAGCAGTTTGGGCGGGACTAGCGGGGGCACAGATACGCAGTATTTT.

The chain employs TRBV4-2 and TRBJ2-3, with 10 bases that match TRBD1. The CDR3 loop spans 15 amino acids. Germline V gives CDR1 LGHNA, CDR2 YNFKEQ. V was clipped by 4 bases and J by 4 bases; unmatched bases: 5. CDR3 amino acids: CASSPRDRGSDTQYF. In DNA, the CDR3 is TGTGCCAGCAGCCCGAGGGACAGGGGTTCAGATACGCAGTATTTT.

About this clonotype: Just one base apart from a much larger clone, this may be a read error. The rearrangement uses TRBV25-1 and TRBJ1-5; 7 nucleotides agree with TRBD1. Germline loops: CDR1 MGHDK, CDR2 SYGVNS. This CDR3 spans 14 amino acids. Unmatched junction bases numbered 7, after V lost 8 bases and J lost 3 bases. CDR3 residues: CASGGQNYNQPQHF. CDR3 nucleotides: TGTGCCAGCGGGGGACAGAACTACAATCAGCCCCAGCATTTT. Full variable domain (remainder filled in from reference TRBV25-1 and TRBJ1-5): EADIYQTPRYLVIGTGKKITLECSQTMGHDKMYWYQQDPGMELHLIHYSYGVNSTEKGDLSSESTVSRIRTEHFPLTLESARPSHTSQYLCASGGQNYNQPQHFGDGTRLSIL.

This chain connects TRBV28 to TRBJ2-5; 9 nucleotides match TRBD1. Germline V CDR1 and CDR2: MDHEN, SYDVKM. J lost 9 bases, V lost 8 bases, and 7 bases had no gene match. The CDR3 is 12 residues long. CDR3 protein: CASETGGLPQYF. CDR3 DNA sequence: TGTGCCAGCGAGACAGGGGGTTTGCCCCAGTACTTC.

The chain joins TRBV28 to TRBJ2-5, with 8 nucleotides matching TRBD1. Germline lookup yields CDR1 MDHEN and CDR2 SYDVKM. J was trimmed by 5 bases and V by 8 bases; bases with no gene match: 13. This CDR3 has 15 residues. CDR3 DNA sequence: TGTGCCAGCCCCGGCATTCAGGGGGCGGCGGAGACCCAGTACTTC. It codes for CASPGIQGAAETQYF.